The 17 T cell receptor beta chains below all came from one sample that was sequenced in a study of T cells in Graves' hyperthyroidism and ophthalmopathy. TCR beta CDR3 regions were amplified from RNA transcripts. First-round RT-PCR with HTBI primers amplified the TCR CDR3 region. TCRdb re-derived calls from the multiplex PCR reads in MiXCR, one entry per CDR3 protein. The profile shows 300,000 to 500,000 distinct CDR3 sequences, 15% of them singletons. The sample was blood. Receptor source: a woman in her twenties or thirties with Graves' hyperthyroidism.

The V gene is TRBV7-8, the J gene TRBJ2-7; perhaps TRBD1 as D (6 bases). Germline CDR1 SGHVS, CDR2 FQNEAQ. V lost 5 bases and J 1 base, leaving 9 bases between the germline ends. The CDR3 covers 13 residues. The CDR3 sequence is CASSPGQSYEQYV. The CDR3 nucleotides read TGTGCCAGCAGCCCCGGACAGTCCTACGAGCAGTACGTC.

There are a few counts of this clonotype. V and J are TRBV6-5 and TRBJ1-4, with no clear D. The CDR3 totals 15 residues. The V gene lost 0 bases and the J gene lost 4 bases, with 9 bases spanning the gap. Germline V CDR1 and CDR2: MNHEY, SVGAGI. The CDR3 region has the DNA TGTGCCAGCAGTTACTCGAGGGAGAATAATGAAAAACTGTTTTTT. Protein sequence: CASSYSRENNEKLFF.

This clonotype was counted many times. The chain links TRBV10-1 to TRBJ2-3; D is perhaps TRBD2 (5 bases). The CDR3 length is 12 residues. V was clipped by 8 bases and J by 1 base, with 7 bases between them. Germline CDR1 WNHNN, CDR2 SYGVQD (reference sequence). CDR3 in DNA: TGCGCCAGCGGTAGCGGCACAGATACGCAGTATTTT. Translation: CASGSGTDTQYF.

This clonotype showed up many times. The J gene is TRBJ2-2, the V gene TRBV28; weak D call: TRBD2 (5 bases). From germline, CDR1 is MDHEN and CDR2 SYDVKM. Trimming removed 8 bases from V and 0 bases from J, with 7 bases in between. The CDR3 is 13 residues long. The CDR3 protein is CASRDSNTGELFF. In DNA, the CDR3 is TGTGCCAGCCGGGATTCGAACACCGGGGAGCTGTTTTTT.

This clonotype was observed many times. The chain couples TRBV28 to TRBJ1-1, with TRBD1 matching 7 bases. V lost 5 bases to trimming and J lost 6 bases; unmatched junction nucleotides: 6. The CDR3 is 13 amino acids. Germline lookup yields CDR1 MDHEN and CDR2 SYDVKM. The CDR3 bases are TGTGCCAGCAGTCTGGGACAGTTGGCTGAAGCTTTCTTT. It is translated as CASSLGQLAEAFF.

The V call is TRBV29-1, the J call TRBJ2-2; TRBD2 aligns across 7 bases. This CDR3 has 14 amino acids. The V gene end was trimmed by 2 bases and the J gene end by 6 bases; junction bases not matched to a gene: 6. In germline, CDR1 is SQVTM, CDR2 ANQGSEA. CDR3 protein: CSVEPTSEPGELFF. CDR3 DNA: TGCAGCGTTGAACCCACTAGCGAACCCGGGGAGCTGTTTTTT.

The CDR3 spells CASSPPPGHENTEAFF. The DNA of the CDR3 is TGTGCCAGCAGCCCACCCCCGGGACATGAGAACACTGAAGCTTTCTTT. V usage is TRBV9 and J usage is TRBJ1-1, with D possibly being TRBD1 (6 bases). The CDR3 runs 16 residues. V lost 4 bases, J lost 1 base, and 17 bases lay in between. The germline V gene has CDR1 SGDLS and CDR2 YYNGEE.

This clonotype was recorded many times. The chain recombines TRBV12-3 or TRBV12-4 with TRBJ1-3; TRBD1 aligns across 7 bases. The CDR3 is made up of 13 amino acids. The V and J ends lost 6 bases and 4 bases, in that order; junction bases with no gene match: 3. The CDR3 sequence: CASSTGAGNTIYF. The DNA for the CDR3 is TGTGCCAGCAGCACAGGGGCCGGAAACACCATATATTTT.

This clonotype was recorded many times. This chain joins TRBV5-1 and TRBJ2-7; TRBD2 agrees at 9 bases. Unmatched junction bases numbered 5, after V lost 2 bases and J lost 2 bases. This CDR3 region has 15 residues. Germline values: CDR1 SGHRS, CDR2 YFSETQ. The CDR3 nucleotides read TGCGCCAGCAGCTTAAATAGCGGGAGTCCCTACGAGCAGTACTTC. Its translation is CASSLNSGSPYEQYF. The whole variable domain, remainder taken from reference TRBV5-1 and TRBJ2-7, is KAGVTQTPRYLIKTRGQQVTLSCSPISGHRSVSWYQQTPGQGLQFLFEYFSETQRNKGNFPGRFSGRQFSNSRSEMNVSTLELGDSALYLCASSLNSGSPYEQYFGPGTRLTVT.

The chain links TRBV30 to TRBJ2-2, with 7 bases matching TRBD2. The ends lost 1 base at V and 7 bases at J; junction bases unmatched: 12. Germline loops: CDR1 GTSNPN, CDR2 SVGIG (reference sequence). The CDR3 has 16 residues. CDR3 in DNA: TGTGCCTGGAGTGGACTGGGGCGGGAGTACGTCGGGGAGCTGTTTTTT. Its translation: CAWSGLGREYVGELFF.

In this sample, this clonotype turned up a few times. V is TRBV7-2 and J is TRBJ1-2, with D perhaps TRBD1 (5 bases). CDR1 and CDR2 (germline): SGHTA, FQGNSA. With 5 bases removed from V and 4 bases from J, the gap between germline ends came to 11 bases. CDR3 length: 13 residues. This CDR3 is CASSPRQPYGYTF. The CDR3 bases are TGTGCCAGCAGCCCGAGACAGCCCTATGGCTACACCTTC.

There are a few counts of this clonotype. J is TRBJ2-2 and V is TRBV28; D is perhaps TRBD2 (5 bases). The CDR3 is 14 amino acids. From germline, CDR1 is MDHEN and CDR2 SYDVKM. The V end was cut by 5 bases, the J end by 7 bases, with 14 bases between. CDR3 bases: TGTGCCAGCAGTCCCCCCCCCGCGGGCGGGGAGCTGTTTTTT. Protein: CASSPPPAGGELFF.

This clonotype was seen a handful of times. The CDR3 bases are TGTGCCAGCAGCCAACCGGGACTAGCGGGAGGACTCACAGATACGCAGTATTTT. Protein sequence: CASSQPGLAGGLTDTQYF. The chain is built from TRBV4-2 and TRBJ2-3; 15 nucleotides align to TRBD2. V lost 2 bases and J lost 2; bases outside the gene matches: 5. Germline V CDR1 and CDR2: LGHNA, YNFKEQ. The CDR3 covers 18 residues.

This clonotype has at least ten counts. The V call is TRBV20-1, the J call TRBJ2-7; perhaps TRBD1 as D (5 bases). CDR1 and CDR2 from the germline V gene are DFQATT and SNEGSKA (reference sequence). The CDR3 length is 15 residues. V was cut by 2 bases and J by 2 bases, with 16 bases left in between. This chain's CDR3 is CSARQGSAGTYEQYF. Written as DNA, the CDR3 is TGCAGTGCTAGACAGGGCAGCGCAGGGACCTACGAGCAGTACTTC.

This clonotype was seen more than once but under ten times. The gene calls are TRBV10-3 and TRBJ2-4; D unclear. This CDR3 has 16 residues. V lost 0 bases and J 0 bases, leaving 9 bases between the germline ends. The V gene's germline CDR1 is ENHRY and CDR2 SYGVKD. CDR3 amino acids: CAISESQNLAKNIQYF. The CDR3 nucleotides read TGTGCCATCAGTGAGTCGCAGAATCTAGCCAAAAACATTCAGTACTTC.

This clonotype occurred many times. The V call is TRBV28, the J call TRBJ2-7; possibly TRBD1 for D (6 bases). Trimming cost V 2 bases and J 0 bases, with 17 bases left between them. Germline loops: CDR1 MDHEN, CDR2 SYDVKM. The CDR3 has 17 residues. The CDR3 reads CASSLDVGTPSSYEQYF. The CDR3 nucleotides read TGTGCCAGCAGTTTAGACGTTGGGACACCGAGCTCCTACGAGCAGTACTTC. The full variable domain, in which reference TRBV28 and TRBJ2-7 provide the parts outside the CDR3, is DVKVTQSSRYLVKRTGEKVFLECVQDMDHENMFWYRQDPGLGLRLIYFSYDVKMKEKGDIPEGYSVSREKKERFSLILESASTNQTSMYLCASSLDVGTPSSYEQYFGPGTRLTVT.

The V and J genes are TRBV9 and TRBJ2-7; 9 positions agree with TRBD2. The germline gives CDR1 SGDLS, CDR2 YYNGEE. This CDR3 comprises 15 residues. V shed 0 bases, J shed 1 base, and the junction held 2 bases outside the gene matches. The CDR3 DNA reads as TGTGCCAGCAGCGTAGCCAGCGGGAGGTCCTACGAGCAGTACTTC. Translation: CASSVASGRSYEQYF.